This entry describes one T cell receptor beta chain. The antigen remains undetermined. CD8+ and CD4+ T cells taken from blood had their TCR beta sequenced. The sample comes from a study of CD8 T cells in Susac syndrome. Reverse transcription of roughly 0.45 to 1 ug RNA was performed with random hexamers. By means of immunoSEQ multiplex PCR, TCR beta CDR3 spanning 54 Vbeta and 13 Jbeta underwent amplification. TCRdb itself ran the immunoSEQ multiplex PCR reads through MiXCR, one entry per CDR3 protein. Among about 120,000 distinct CDR3 sequences listed, about 95% were seen once. Findings and caveats of the study: The relatively small number of individuals in the TCR sequencing and HLA analysis was acknowledged by the study.

The source of this sequence is a human donor in good health. Sequencing was done on a sample of CD4+ T cells from PBMCs.

CDR3 residues: CASSIREKISYNEQFF. In nucleotides, the CDR3 is TGTGCCAGCAGCATTCGGGAGAAGATTTCCTACAATGAGCAGTTCTTC. The chain recombines TRBV7-2 with TRBJ2-1; possible D gene TRBD2, 6 bases. Trimming removed 5 bases from V and 1 base from J, with 15 bases in between. The CDR3 contains 16 residues. CDR1 and CDR2 from the germline V gene are SGHTA and FQGNSA.